This TCR beta chain is drawn from a study of OX40 agonist ivuxolimab in advanced cancers. V shed 4 bases, J shed 4 bases, and the junction held 5 bases outside the gene matches. Germline loops: CDR1 MNHNS, CDR2 SASEGT. The CDR3 loop spans 16 amino acids. Libraries were prepared by immunoSEQ multiplex PCR; TCRdb keeps only in-frame clonotypes and omits some of them. The sample holds 20,000 to 30,000 clones, approximately 91% seen once. Peripheral blood came from all dose cohorts at three timepoints. This TCR was recovered from an adult with an advanced solid tumor such as melanoma, head and neck, liver or kidney cancer. This specimen was CD4+ or CD8+ T cells sorted from blood, taken in a trial of the OX40 agonist ivuxolimab. The rearrangement links TRBV6-1 to TRBJ2-2; 11 positions match TRBD2. In DNA, the CDR3 is TGTGCCAGCAGTGGGACGACTAGCGGGGTCACCGGGGAGCTGTTTTTT. Encoded protein: CASSGTTSGVTGELFF.